Described below is a single T cell receptor beta chain sequence and its context. Its specificity is unknown. This entry belongs to a study of blood T cell dynamics during melanoma immunotherapy. Sequencing used immunoSEQ multiplex PCR; TCRdb keeps in-frame clones, though not all of them. The sample gives some 11,000 clones, under 90% of which show up once; about 22% is in the top ten. Study-wide points: At W3, later disease-control patients showed bifurcated PBMC repertoire changes, unlike progressors. The study could not tell melanoma-specific clones from general immune activation.

Described time point: week 3, after first cycle of checkpoint inhibitor. Blood was drawn before treatment and at week 3 after checkpoint blockade. Patients had no prior systemic cancer treatment, immunosuppressants or other active cancers. The V gene's germline CDR1 is SEHNR and CDR2 FQNEAQ (reference sequence). This CDR3 comprises 10 residues. The V end lost 3 bases, the J end lost 15 bases, and 9 bases lay between the germline ends. The input for sequencing was blood, taken from a patient treated with checkpoint blockade. This receptor was identified in a human donor with melanoma. The chain has TRBV7-9 and TRBJ2-1; D remains ambiguous. The CDR3, as DNA: TGTGCCAGCAGCTTCGATAGTCTGTTCTTC. Translated: CASSFDSLFF.